The 16 T cell receptor beta chains reported below all come from one sample, sequenced in a study of cytomegalovirus exposure and HLA in healthy donors. PCR was performed using 60 Vbeta and 13 Jbeta primers. Assay: immunoSEQ multiplex PCR; the TCRdb copy retains only in-frame clones and omits some. The table shows some 200,000 clones, with around 88% occurring only once. The sequenced sample consisted of PBMCs. The receptors were gathered from a woman aged 18-30 years in good health and CMV-seronegative.

The CDR3 DNA reads TGTGCCAGCAGCCAGAGCCTCGGGCAGCCCCAGCATTTT. Amino acids: CASSQSLGQPQHF. The rearrangement links TRBV11-2 to TRBJ1-5; D not certain. The CDR3 spans 13 residues. V lost 5 bases and J lost 7, with 12 bases in between. Germline assignment: CDR1 SGHAT and CDR2 FQNNGV.

The V call is TRBV2, the J call TRBJ2-5; TRBD2 matches at 10 bases. The V gene's germline CDR1 is SNHLY and CDR2 FYNNEI. The V and J ends lost 7 bases and 0 bases, in that order; junction bases with no gene match: 2. The length of the CDR3 is 14 residues. CDR3 sequence: CASTSGGYQETQYF. The CDR3 DNA sequence: TGTGCCAGCACTAGCGGGGGTTACCAAGAGACCCAGTACTTC.

V and J are TRBV19 and TRBJ2-3; 7 bases match TRBD2. V shed 5 bases, J shed 4 bases, and the junction held 6 bases outside the gene matches. CDR1 and CDR2 (germline): LNHDA, SQIVND (reference sequence). This CDR3 is 14 amino acids long. The CDR3 reads CASSLGLEADTQYF. The CDR3 coding sequence is TGTGCCAGTAGTCTCGGACTAGAGGCAGATACGCAGTATTTT.

CDR3 residues: CASSRTSSGELFF. The CDR3 DNA reads as TGTGCCAGCAGCCGAACAAGTTCCGGGGAGCTGTTTTTT. The genes are TRBV14 and TRBJ2-2; D call uncertain. The CDR3 is 13 residues long. V lost 4 bases and J 6 bases, leaving 9 bases between the germline ends. CDR1 and CDR2 (germline): SGHDN, FVKESK.

This chain links TRBV6-6 with TRBJ2-1, with 8 bases lining up with TRBD2. Germline CDR1 is MNHNY and CDR2 is SVGAGI (reference sequence). V lost 0 bases to trimming and J lost 4 bases; unmatched junction nucleotides: 5. This CDR3 is 16 amino acids long. CDR3 coding DNA: TGTGCCAGCAGTTACTCATCGGGAGGGTGGTACAATGAGCAGTTCTTC. It is translated as CASSYSSGGWYNEQFF.

J is TRBJ1-3 and V is TRBV10-3; a weak D match, TRBD1 (6 bases). The CDR3 covers 13 residues. Germline CDR1 reads ENHRY; CDR2 reads SYGVKD. With 6 bases removed from V and 4 bases from J, the gap between germline ends came to 10 bases. The DNA of the CDR3 is TGTGCCATCAGCACAGGGATCGGAAACACCATATATTTT. Translating gives CAISTGIGNTIYF.

This clone was recorded only once. This sequence joins TRBV7-2 and TRBJ1-4; TRBD1 matches at 7 bases. The V gene end was trimmed by 5 bases and the J gene end by 7 bases; junction bases not matched to a gene: 10. This CDR3 is built from 15 residues. Germline V CDR1 and CDR2: SGHTA, FQGNSA. In DNA, the CDR3 is TGTGCCAGCAGCCCTCAGGGGCCAGGGGGTGAAAAACTGTTTTTT. Residues: CASSPQGPGGEKLFF.

This chain links TRBV4-2 with TRBJ2-1; no definite D call. Trimming stripped 0 bases from V and 0 bases from J, with 15 bases between. Germline assignment: CDR1 LGHNA and CDR2 YNFKEQ. The CDR3 sequence is 18 residues long. This chain's CDR3 is CASSQDGATSFSYNEQFF. The DNA for the CDR3 is TGTGCCAGCAGCCAAGATGGAGCCACGTCTTTCTCCTACAATGAGCAGTTCTTC.

The V gene is TRBV10-3, the J gene TRBJ1-4; the match to TRBD1 covers 8 bases. Losses at the gene ends were 11 bases for V and 7 bases for J; bases not matched to a gene: 9. This CDR3 comprises 13 residues. Germline V gene sequence: CDR1 ENHRY, CDR2 SYGVKD. The CDR3 sequence: CAAQGALGEKLFF. The CDR3 DNA reads as TGTGCCGCGCAGGGGGCGCTTGGTGAAAAACTGTTTTTT.

V gene TRBV2 combines with J gene TRBJ2-5, with TRBD2 as a possible D gene (5 bases). The CDR3 is made up of 13 amino acids. V shed 6 bases and J shed 5 bases, with 13 bases lying between them. Germline V lookup: CDR1 SNHLY, CDR2 FYNNEI. The CDR3 DNA reads as TGTGCCAGCAGCGCGTCGGGGTGGGAGACCCAGTACTTC. This gives the protein CASSASGWETQYF.

This chain joins TRBV2 and TRBJ1-1, with D perhaps matching TRBD1 (6 bases). The CDR3 consists of 14 residues. The germline gives CDR1 SNHLY, CDR2 FYNNEI. Deletions cut 6 bases from V and 6 bases from J, with 17 bases between. The CDR3 nucleotides are TGTGCCAGCAGCCGAAGTACAGGGATGGCTGAAGCTTTCTTT. It encodes CASSRSTGMAEAFF.

The J gene is TRBJ2-3, the V gene TRBV7-9; 9 bases are a match to TRBD2. CDR3 size: 19 residues. The V and J ends lost 1 base and 0 bases, in that order; junction bases with no gene match: 11. The germline gives CDR1 SEHNR, CDR2 FQNEAQ (reference sequence). CDR3 nucleotides: TGTGCCAGCAGCTTAGATTTGGCTAGCGGGGAGGCTAGCACAGATACGCAGTATTTT. Translated: CASSLDLASGEASTDTQYF.

The V gene is TRBV29-1, the J gene TRBJ1-1; D is uncertain. V lost 4 bases, J lost 3 bases, and 9 bases lay in between. Germline-derived CDR1 and CDR2 are SQVTM and ANQGSEA. CDR3 length: 12 residues. The CDR3 protein is CSVVREYTEAFF. CDR3 coding DNA: TGCAGCGTTGTGAGGGAGTACACTGAAGCTTTCTTT.

CDR3 nucleotides: TGTGCCAGCAGCTTGGTTGGGACAGGCGCCTACGAGCAGTACTTC. Translating gives CASSLVGTGAYEQYF. The chain has TRBV5-6 and TRBJ2-7; 8 bases fit TRBD1. The J segment lost 2 bases and the V segment lost 0 bases, leaving 4 bases of the junction unmatched. The CDR3 covers 15 residues. From germline, CDR1 is SGHDT and CDR2 YYEEEE.

V usage is TRBV27 and J usage is TRBJ2-3; 14 nucleotides line up with TRBD2. The CDR3 is 18 amino acids. After removal of 6 bases from V and 3 bases from J, the junction contained 11 bases not matched to a gene. CDR1 is MNHEY and CDR2 is SMNVEV in the germline V gene (reference sequence). The CDR3 is CASRSGLAGEVRTDTQYF. DNA of the CDR3: TGTGCCAGCAGATCGGGACTAGCGGGAGAAGTTCGGACAGATACGCAGTATTTT.

V and J are TRBV30 and TRBJ1-3, with no clear D. Germline CDR1 and CDR2: GTSNPN and SVGIG (reference sequence). The CDR3 totals 15 residues. The V gene lost 2 bases and the J gene lost 3 bases, with 14 bases spanning the gap. Here the CDR3 DNA reads TGTGCCTGGAGTCCACGGGAATTTCGTGGAAACACCATATATTTT. It codes for CAWSPREFRGNTIYF. Looking up the rest from reference TRBV30 and TRBJ1-3 gives the full variable domain: SQTIHQWPATLVQPVGSPLSLECTVEGTSNPNLYWYRQAAGRGLQLLFYSVGIGQISSEVPQNLSASRPQDRQFILSSKKLLLSDSGFYLCAWSPREFRGNTIYFGEGSWLTVV.